The 20 T cell receptor beta chains given below trace back to one sample, sequenced in a study of blood T cells in healthy people across ages. It was with a sample-barcoded 5' primer and a J-beta primer mix that a second PCR of about 6 to 11 cycles was run. TCRdb re-analysed the 5' RACE reads in MiXCR, keeping a single row per CDR3 protein. The data hold 730,000 or so distinct CDR3 sequences, with roughly two fifths observed a single time. Sequencing input: blood. These TCRs come from an elderly man in good health.

This clonotype was seen a handful of times. Written as DNA, the CDR3 is TGTGCCAGCACTAAGGACTCAACAGATACGCAGTATTTT. Protein product: CASTKDSTDTQYF. The gene calls are TRBV6-2 or TRBV6-3 and TRBJ2-3; tentative D call: TRBD2 (5 bases). The CDR3 has 13 amino acids. Germline V CDR1 and CDR2: MNHEY, SVGEGT. The V and J ends lost 7 bases and 3 bases respectively, with 11 bases between them.

Comment on this clonotype: Relative to the germline gene, one junction end is altered; a read error may explain this. V usage is TRBV10-3 and J usage is TRBJ2-5; TRBD2 matches at 7 bases. Germline V gene data show CDR1 as ENHRY and CDR2 as SYGVKD. The length of the CDR3 is 14 residues. The CDR3 loop is CAISGGGIQEAQYF. CDR3 DNA sequence: TGTGCCATCAGTGGCGGGGGTATCCAAGAGGCCCAGTACTTC.

This clonotype was observed a handful of times. The chain's CDR3 is CASSLGLAGEPEETQYF. CDR3 bases: TGTGCCAGCAGCTTAGGACTAGCGGGGGAACCAGAAGAGACCCAGTACTTC. The chain is built from TRBV11-2 and TRBJ2-5; 12 nucleotides line up with TRBD2. The CDR3 is made up of 17 amino acids. The J segment lost 3 bases and the V segment lost 1 base, leaving 6 bases of the junction unmatched. Germline V CDR1 and CDR2: SGHAT, FQNNGV.

This clonotype was observed a handful of times. The chain combines TRBV3-1 with TRBJ1-1; tentative D call: TRBD1 (5 bases). Germline CDR1 reads LGHDT; CDR2 reads YNNKEL (reference sequence). This CDR3 contains 16 residues. Trimming took off 0 bases at V and 1 base at J, with 12 bases between the two ends. CDR3 loop: CASSQERGHGNTEAFF. CDR3 bases: TGTGCCAGCAGCCAAGAGAGGGGCCATGGGAACACTGAAGCTTTCTTT.

This clonotype occurred many times. The rearrangement uses TRBV27 and TRBJ2-3; the match to TRBD1 covers 7 bases. Germline V gene sequence: CDR1 MNHEY, CDR2 SMNVEV (reference sequence). CDR3 length: 13 amino acids. V dropped 8 bases and J dropped 2; count of bases not matched to a gene: 4. CDR3 coding DNA: TGTGCCAGCCGGGACAGATCCACAGATACGCAGTATTTT. This encodes CASRDRSTDTQYF.

This clonotype was found many times. V is TRBV6-5 and J is TRBJ2-3; the D gene is possibly TRBD2 (6 bases). CDR1 is MNHEY and CDR2 is SVGAGI in the germline V gene. This CDR3 has 13 residues. V was clipped by 4 bases and J by 3 bases, with 8 bases between them. CDR3 nucleotides: TGTGCCAGCAGTTCCCGGGGGACAGATACGCAGTATTTT. Its protein product is CASSSRGTDTQYF.

The chain joins TRBV7-3 to TRBJ2-3; D is possibly TRBD2 (7 bases). Trimming shortened V by 4 bases and J by 0 bases, and 14 bases separated the two germline ends. This CDR3 has 16 residues. Germline lookup yields CDR1 SGHTA and CDR2 FQGTGA. The DNA of the CDR3 is TGTGCCAGCAGCTACAGGGCTAGCGGTAGCACAGATACGCAGTATTTT. Amino acids: CASSYRASGSTDTQYF.

The chain has TRBV7-9 and TRBJ2-3; 7 nucleotides line up with TRBD2. Per germline, CDR1 SEHNR and CDR2 FQNEAQ (reference sequence). This CDR3 contains 14 residues. After removal of 8 bases from V and 4 bases from J, the junction contained 9 bases not matched to a gene. The CDR3 nucleotides are TGTGCCAGCGGCCGGGAGGCGAAACCAGATACGCAGTATTTT. Amino acid sequence: CASGREAKPDTQYF. Full variable domain (rest looked up from reference TRBV7-9 and TRBJ2-3): DTGVSQNPRHKITKRGQNVTFRCDPISEHNRLYWYRQTLGQGPEFLTYFQNEAQLEKSRLLSDRFSAERPKGSFSTLEIQRTEQGDSAMYLCASGREAKPDTQYFGPGTRLTVL.

This sequence joins TRBV20-1 and TRBJ2-4, with 10 nucleotides matching TRBD1. V trimming: 5 bases; J trimming: 6 bases; junction bases outside the gene matches: 10. The CDR3 runs to 15 residues. CDR1 is DFQATT, CDR2 SNEGSKA, per germline (reference sequence). The CDR3 coding sequence is TGCAGTGCTGGTAGACAGGGGGCGAATAGAAACATTCAGTACTTC. Translation: CSAGRQGANRNIQYF.

The chain has TRBV29-1 and TRBJ2-3; no clear D gene. CDR3 length: 13 amino acids. V gave up 3 bases and J gave up 2 bases, with 9 bases separating them. Looked up from germline, CDR1 is SQVTM and CDR2 is ANQGSEA. This CDR3 reads CSVDYRDTDTQYF. The CDR3 DNA sequence: TGCAGCGTTGATTATAGGGACACAGATACGCAGTATTTT.

There are a few counts of this clonotype. V and J are TRBV7-9 and TRBJ2-7; D not certain. CDR3 length: 15 residues. From germline, CDR1 is SEHNR and CDR2 FQNEAQ (reference sequence). V lost 3 bases to trimming and J lost 1 base, with 13 bases between them. The CDR3 nucleotides are TGTGCCAGCAGCTTCTCTGGACCCACGTCCTACGAGCAGTACTTC. It encodes CASSFSGPTSYEQYF.

CDR3 sequence: CASSQVQGAGEQFF. The DNA for the CDR3 is TGTGCCAGCAGCCAAGTTCAGGGGGCAGGTGAGCAGTTCTTC. The chain links TRBV14 to TRBJ2-1, with 8 nucleotides matching TRBD1. The CDR3 is 14 residues long. Losses at the gene ends were 1 base for V and 9 bases for J; bases not matched to a gene: 5. The germline gives CDR1 SGHDN, CDR2 FVKESK.

This clonotype was observed many times. Here the CDR3 DNA reads TGTGCCAGCAGTTTATCGACCTTGCAGACCCAGTACTTC. Encoded protein: CASSLSTLQTQYF. The J gene is TRBJ2-5, the V gene TRBV27; D unclear. The germline CDR1 and CDR2 sequences are MNHEY and SMNVEV (reference sequence). The CDR3 covers 13 residues. Trimming removed 0 bases from V and 6 bases from J, with 8 bases in between.

The chain has TRBV6-6 and TRBJ1-5; 8 bases align to TRBD1. The CDR3 runs to 16 residues. Germline V gives CDR1 MNHNY, CDR2 SVGAGI (reference sequence). The V segment lost 2 bases and the J segment 0 bases; nucleotides outside the gene matches: 3. The DNA for the CDR3 is TGTGCCAGCAGTTACCTACAGGGGGGTAGCAATCAGCCCCAGCATTTT. As protein: CASSYLQGGSNQPQHF.

The V gene is TRBV12-5, the J gene TRBJ2-5, with TRBD1 matching 8 bases. After removal of 5 bases from V and 3 bases from J, the junction contained 5 bases not matched to a gene. Germline assignment: CDR1 LGHNT and CDR2 FRNRAP. The CDR3 totals 14 residues. CDR3 sequence reads: CASGDPDREETQYF. CDR3 sequence (DNA): TGTGCTAGTGGTGACCCGGACAGGGAAGAGACCCAGTACTTC.

The V call is TRBV7-2, the J call TRBJ2-5; no firm D call. Germline V gene data show CDR1 as SGHTA and CDR2 as FQGNSA. The V gene lost 2 bases and the J gene lost 2 bases, with 6 bases spanning the gap. CDR3 size: 13 residues. The CDR3 sequence is CASSLNTQETQYF. The CDR3 DNA reads TGTGCCAGCAGCTTAAACACTCAAGAGACCCAGTACTTC.

The chain joins TRBV12-3 or TRBV12-4 to TRBJ2-6; D might be TRBD2 (6 bases). The ends were cut back, 7 bases at V and 0 bases at J, with 19 bases in the middle. The CDR3 has 18 amino acids. The CDR3 DNA is TGTGCCAGCATCTCACGGGGCTCGGGAGACTCTGGGGCCAACGTCCTGACTTTC. It yields the protein CASISRGSGDSGANVLTF.

V and J are TRBV19 and TRBJ1-5; no clear D. The CDR3 runs 16 residues. From germline, CDR1 is LNHDA and CDR2 SQIVND (reference sequence). The V end lost 0 bases, the J end lost 2 bases, and 11 bases lay between the germline ends. In DNA, the CDR3 is TGTGCCAGTAGTATAGAGAAAGGGTCCGGCAATCAGCCCCAGCATTTT. This encodes CASSIEKGSGNQPQHF.

The chain carries TRBV11-2 and TRBJ1-2, with D uncertain. Germline CDR1 and CDR2: SGHAT and FQNNGV. V was cut by 1 base and J by 7 bases, with 10 bases left in between. The CDR3 loop spans 13 amino acids. In DNA form, the CDR3 reads TGTGCCAGCAGCTTAGGACTAGCCAGTGGCTACACCTTC. This translates into CASSLGLASGYTF.

V is TRBV9 and J is TRBJ2-7, with a tentative D call TRBD1 (6 bases). The germline gives CDR1 SGDLS, CDR2 YYNGEE. V was pared by 0 bases and J by 7 bases, with 14 bases between. The CDR3 covers 14 residues. The CDR3 DNA reads TGTGCCAGCAGCGTAGCTAGGTTAGGGGGAGAGCAGTACTTC. Translation gives CASSVARLGGEQYF.